The rows below give T cell receptor beta chains drawn from one sample of a study of cytomegalovirus exposure and HLA in healthy donors. Assay: immunoSEQ multiplex PCR; the TCRdb copy retains only in-frame clones and omits some. Here the sample spans tens of thousands of clones, approximately 63% being singletons. The sequenced sample was PBMCs. These receptors all come from a woman aged 25 to 39 in good health and CMV-seronegative. Both conserved end residues are part of each CDR3. D genes are given only for firm matches. Expanded clones are given a class, and other clones once, few, many or no size at all.

v_gene	len	j_gene	abundance	d_gene	CDR3nt	CDR3aa
TRBV10-2	15	TRBJ2-3	.	TRBD2	TGCGCCAGCAGTGCCCCGGGACTAGGGGCCGATACGCAGTATTTT	CASSAPGLGADTQYF
TRBV29-1	11	TRBJ2-7	once	.	TGCAGCGTTTCCGACACGTACGAGCAGTACTTC	CSVSDTYEQYF
TRBV7-6	16	TRBJ1-5	.	.	TGTGCCAGCAGCTTAGCCGGGACAAGGGGGACGGGGCCCCAGCATTTT	CASSLAGTRGTGPQHF
TRBV5-3	15	TRBJ1-5	.	.	TGTGCCAGAAGCTTGTGGCAGGGCTTCAATCAGCCCCAGCATTTT	CARSLWQGFNQPQHF
TRBV5-6	12	TRBJ1-2	.	.	TGTGCCAGCAGCTTTGGACGGGGTGGCTACACCTTC	CASSFGRGGYTF
TRBV28	16	TRBJ2-1	.	TRBD1	TGTGCCAGCACTCCCTGGGGGACAGGGACCTACAATGAGCAGTTCTTC	CASTPWGTGTYNEQFF
TRBV6-1	13	TRBJ2-5	.	.	TGTGCCAGCGCCTTTCGGGGGCAAGAGACCCAGTACTTC	CASAFRGQETQYF
TRBV2	12	TRBJ1-2	.	TRBD1	TGTGCCAGCGGGGGCAGGGGGGACGGCTACACCTTC	CASGGRGDGYTF
TRBV29-1	13	TRBJ2-7	.	TRBD2	TGCAGCGTCGGACTAGCGGGAACTTACGAGCAGTACTTC	CSVGLAGTYEQYF
TRBV4-1	15	TRBJ2-5	once	.	TGCGCCAGCAGCCAAAGGTCTAGGCTTGAAGAGACCCAGTACTTC	CASSQRSRLEETQYF
TRBV10-3	14	TRBJ2-3	few	TRBD1	TGTGCCATCAGTGGACAGGGAAGCGCAGATACGCAGTATTTT	CAISGQGSADTQYF
TRBV30	15	TRBJ2-3	.	.	TGTGCCTGGAGCGCCGGGGGGGACAGGGCGAATACGCAGTATTTT	CAWSAGGDRANTQYF